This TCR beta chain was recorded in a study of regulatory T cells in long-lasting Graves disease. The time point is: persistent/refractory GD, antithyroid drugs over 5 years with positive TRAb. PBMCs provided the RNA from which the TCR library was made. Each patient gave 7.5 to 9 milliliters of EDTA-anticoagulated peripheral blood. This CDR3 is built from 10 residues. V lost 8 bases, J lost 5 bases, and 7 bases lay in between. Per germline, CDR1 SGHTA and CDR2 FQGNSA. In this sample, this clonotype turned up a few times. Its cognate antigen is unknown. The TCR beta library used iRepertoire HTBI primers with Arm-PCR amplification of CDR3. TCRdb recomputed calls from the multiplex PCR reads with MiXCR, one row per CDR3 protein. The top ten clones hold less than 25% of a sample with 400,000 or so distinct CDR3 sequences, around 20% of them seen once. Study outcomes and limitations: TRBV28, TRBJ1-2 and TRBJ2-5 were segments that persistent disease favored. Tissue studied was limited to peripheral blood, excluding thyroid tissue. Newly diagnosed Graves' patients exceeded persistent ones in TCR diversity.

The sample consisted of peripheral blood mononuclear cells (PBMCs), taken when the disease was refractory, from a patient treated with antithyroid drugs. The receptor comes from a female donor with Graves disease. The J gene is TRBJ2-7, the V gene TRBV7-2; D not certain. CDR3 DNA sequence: TGTGCCAGCCCAAGGAACGAGCAGTACTTC. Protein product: CASPRNEQYF.